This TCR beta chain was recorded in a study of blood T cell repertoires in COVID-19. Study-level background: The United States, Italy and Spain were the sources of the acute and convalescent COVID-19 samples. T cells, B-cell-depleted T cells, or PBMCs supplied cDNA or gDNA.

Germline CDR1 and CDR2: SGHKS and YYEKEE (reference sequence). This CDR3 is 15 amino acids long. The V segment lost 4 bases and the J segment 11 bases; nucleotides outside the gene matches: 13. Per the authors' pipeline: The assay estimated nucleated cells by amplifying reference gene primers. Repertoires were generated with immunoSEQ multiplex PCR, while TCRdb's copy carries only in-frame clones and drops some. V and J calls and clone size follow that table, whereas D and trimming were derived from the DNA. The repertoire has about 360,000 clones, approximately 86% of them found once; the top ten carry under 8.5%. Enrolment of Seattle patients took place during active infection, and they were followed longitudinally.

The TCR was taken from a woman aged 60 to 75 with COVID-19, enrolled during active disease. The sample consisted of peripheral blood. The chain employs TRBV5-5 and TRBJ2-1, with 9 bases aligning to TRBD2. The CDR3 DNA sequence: TGTGCCAGCAGCCTCATGGTGATAGCGGGGGCCCAGCAGTTCTTC. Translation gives CASSLMVIAGAQQFF.